What follows describes a single T cell receptor (beta chain). Its recognized antigen is unknown. There are no base qualities to consult, and no much larger clone falls within one base. These data come from a study of T cell repertoires in cytomegalovirus infection (dated by TCRdb to 2018 to 2020). Background on the whole study: Donor HLA type was relevant to the analysis, because carriage of CMV infection together with the matching HLA type was indicated by public TCR beta signatures.

The research as a whole found: In both this cohort and an independent cohort of several hundred donors, the cumulative frequency of public TCR beta family members distinguished carriers of CMV infection plus the relevant HLA type. The ex vivo response was dominated by HLA-C-restricted CMV-specific TCR beta clonotypes, and the single most frequent clonotype in two of eight donors was supplied by these HLA-C-restricted clonotypes.

The sequencer listed for this sample is Illumina HiSeq 1500. TCRdb itself trimmed the public reads at Q25 with fastp, ran MiXCR and retained productive beta chains. CDR3 protein sequences are deduplicated, and each keeps its most common genes and DNA. This sample is represented by about 150,000 distinct CDR3 sequences; around a quarter of them were singletons. The ten largest make up about a tenth of the sample. The germline V gene encodes CDR1 MNHEY and CDR2 SMNVEV (reference sequence). Relative to germline, V is missing 2 bases and J is missing 2 bases, with 6 bases of the junction outside any gene match. The CDR3 measures 17 amino acids from cysteine to phenylalanine. The sequence is cut down to CDR3 DNA, 51 bases in frame from base 1.

The receptor was isolated from a human donor in good health (CMV status not recorded). Some clones in this sample may be carry-over from other donors' samples. Sequencing used PBMCs. The sequence is built from TRBV27 and TRBJ2-6; 7 central bases correspond to TRBD2. The sequenced DNA: TGTGCCAGCAGTTTAATCGGGACTAACACTGGGGCCAACGTCCTGACTTTC. This sequence encodes CASSLIGTNTGANVLTF.